Following are 26 T cell receptor beta chains from one sample sequenced in a study of T cell repertoires and Cas9 in healthy adults. Generated by immunoSEQ multiplex PCR, the TCRdb table keeps only in-frame clones and is missing some. The data contain 20,000 to 25,000 clones, under 95% of them singletons. Sequences were obtained from CD4+ effector T cells (CD127+, CD25-, CD137-, CD154-) from PBMCs; culture status not recorded. Receptor source: a human donor in good health.

This clone was detected once. The chain joins TRBV2 to TRBJ2-1; 7 bases fit TRBD1. Trimming at V came to 3 bases and at J to 2 bases, leaving 1 base not matched to a gene. Germline CDR1 and CDR2: SNHLY and FYNNEI. The CDR3 consists of 14 residues. As DNA, the CDR3 is TGTGCCAGCAGTGACCAGGGGGCCTACAATGAGCAGTTCTTC. Protein product: CASSDQGAYNEQFF.

The chain recombines TRBV5-1 with TRBJ2-3, with D possibly matching TRBD2 (6 bases). Between the trimmed V and J ends, which lost 0 bases and 3 bases, there was a span of 14 bases. This CDR3 comprises 16 residues. Germline V CDR1 and CDR2: SGHRS, YFSETQ. The CDR3 loop reads CASSLGGTSKTDTQYF. In DNA form, the CDR3 reads TGCGCCAGCAGCTTGGGGGGGACTTCTAAGACAGATACGCAGTATTTT.

This rearrangement joins TRBV4-1 to TRBJ2-5; perhaps TRBD2 as D (6 bases). CDR1 is MGHRA, CDR2 YSYEKL, per germline. Deletions cut 3 bases from V and 11 bases from J, with 16 bases between. The CDR3 has 13 residues. This chain's CDR3 is CASSQVLRREQYF. CDR3 in DNA: TGCGCCAGCAGCCAGGTACTACGGAGGGAGCAGTACTTC.

V gene TRBV30 combines with J gene TRBJ2-6; 8 positions match TRBD1. Trimming cost V 3 bases and J 0 bases; bases outside gene matches: 7. The CDR3 extends over 17 amino acids. CDR1 is GTSNPN, CDR2 SVGIG, per germline (reference sequence). CDR3 region: CAWSGQGFVSGANVLTF. CDR3 DNA sequence: TGTGCCTGGAGCGGACAGGGATTCGTCTCTGGGGCCAACGTCCTGACTTTC.

The chain links TRBV5-1 to TRBJ2-7; TRBD1 or TRBD2 may be the D gene (5 bases each). The CDR3 consists of 14 residues. The ends were cut back, 5 bases at V and 0 bases at J, with 12 bases in the middle. Germline V lookup: CDR1 SGHRS, CDR2 YFSETQ. This CDR3 reads CASRRGDSSYEQYF. The CDR3 DNA follows: TGCGCCAGCAGGAGGGGAGACAGCTCCTACGAGCAGTACTTC.

The chain employs TRBV28 and TRBJ1-2, with a possible D match to TRBD1 (5 bases). Deletions cut 6 bases from V and 4 bases from J, with 18 bases between. The CDR3 is made up of 15 amino acids. The germline V gene has CDR1 MDHEN and CDR2 SYDVKM. CDR3 sequence: CASRPWGGLSYGYTF. The DNA of the CDR3 is TGTGCCAGCAGACCCTGGGGGGGACTCTCCTATGGCTACACCTTC.

This chain uses TRBV6-6 with TRBJ1-1; no firm D call. V was pared by 2 bases and J by 11 bases, with 18 bases between. The CDR3 spans 14 residues. Germline CDR1 MNHNY, CDR2 SVGAGI (reference sequence). Written as DNA, the CDR3 is TGTGCCAGCAGTTACGACGATGAGCGGGGAGGCGCTTTCTTT. It specifies CASSYDDERGGAFF.

V and J are TRBV19 and TRBJ1-5, with TRBD1 identical over 7 bases. V trimming: 7 bases; J trimming: 0 bases; junction bases outside the gene matches: 6. CDR1 and CDR2 (germline): LNHDA, SQIVND (reference sequence). The CDR3 sequence is 15 residues long. CDR3 DNA sequence: TGTGCCAGTACCTCGGGACAGACTAGCAATCAGCCCCAGCATTTT. Residues: CASTSGQTSNQPQHF.

This clone was detected only a few times. The chain links TRBV2 to TRBJ1-1; D ambiguous. The CDR3 is 14 amino acids. Germline loops: CDR1 SNHLY, CDR2 FYNNEI. V gave up 5 bases and J gave up 0 bases, with 10 bases separating them. The CDR3 nucleotides read TGTGCCAGCAGTTCATACAGCATGAACACTGAAGCTTTCTTT. This encodes CASSSYSMNTEAFF.

The rearrangement joins TRBV21-1 to TRBJ1-2; the table assigns TRBD1, which was not confirmed against the DNA. TRBV21-1 is termed a pseudogene. The CDR3 extends over 17 amino acids. The CDR3 region is CASSKLIPTGPEDGYTF. For the CDR3, the DNA is TGTGCCAGCAGCAAACTAATTCCGACAGGGCCGGAGGATGGCTACACCTTC.

This clone was seen only once. J is TRBJ1-6 and V is TRBV21-1; TRBD1 is the table's D call, not checked against the DNA. TRBV21-1 is a listed pseudogene. CDR3 length: 20 residues. CDR3 amino acids: CASSNWLHAQFEFGNSPLHF. DNA for the CDR3: TGTGCCAGCAGCAACTGGCTGCATGCACAGTTCGAATTTGGGAATTCACCCCTCCACTTT.

This sequence joins TRBV7-2 and TRBJ1-2; D remains ambiguous. From germline, CDR1 is SGHTA and CDR2 FQGNSA. V shed 5 bases and J shed 8 bases, with 15 bases lying between them. The CDR3 runs 13 residues. CDR3 nucleotide sequence: TGTGCCAGCAGCCTGACGGGAGTGGGAGGCTACACCTTC. Residues: CASSLTGVGGYTF.

The J gene is TRBJ2-5, the V gene TRBV2; 7 bases are shared with TRBD1. V gave up 2 bases and J gave up 3 bases; unmatched junction bases: 12. CDR3 length equals 17 residues. Germline assignment: CDR1 SNHLY and CDR2 FYNNEI. CDR3 loop: CASSEMAGGSREETQYF. The CDR3 coding sequence is TGTGCCAGCAGTGAAATGGCAGGGGGTAGTCGGGAAGAGACCCAGTACTTC.

The chain employs TRBV9 and TRBJ1-4; TRBD1 agrees at 7 bases. Germline lookup yields CDR1 SGDLS and CDR2 YYNGEE. CDR3 length equals 15 residues. V lost 4 bases to trimming and J lost 5 bases; unmatched junction nucleotides: 8. The CDR3 DNA sequence: TGTGCCAGCAGCCCTACGGGACAGCTGAATGAAAAACTGTTTTTT. This translates into CASSPTGQLNEKLFF.

This clone was seen a few times. This sequence joins TRBV4-1 and TRBJ1-4; D gene uncertain. CDR1 and CDR2 (germline): MGHRA, YSYEKL. Trimming cost V 1 base and J 8 bases, with 8 bases left between them. The CDR3 has 13 residues. The CDR3 region is CASSQGHREKLFF. In nucleotides, the CDR3 is TGCGCCAGCAGCCAAGGGCATCGGGAAAAACTGTTTTTT.

This chain joins TRBV19 and TRBJ2-7, with no clear D. The germline V and J ends were trimmed by 6 bases and 6 bases, with 18 bases remaining between them. CDR3 length: 14 amino acids. The germline V gene has CDR1 LNHDA and CDR2 SQIVND (reference sequence). The CDR3 bases are TGTGCCAGTAGCTACACTTATCCGGGTGGCGAGCAGTACTTC. It encodes CASSYTYPGGEQYF.

The J gene is TRBJ2-2, the V gene TRBV27, with 10 bases lining up with TRBD1. V lost 5 bases, J lost 2 bases, and 2 bases stayed unmatched. The CDR3 has 15 amino acids. CDR1 and CDR2 from the germline V gene are MNHEY and SMNVEV (reference sequence). CDR3 coding DNA: TGTGCCAGCAGTGGGGACAGGGGTAACACCGGGGAGCTGTTTTTT. Translation: CASSGDRGNTGELFF.

The rearrangement links TRBV5-1 to TRBJ2-7; D remains ambiguous. With 4 bases removed from V and 2 bases from J, the gap between germline ends came to 13 bases. The CDR3 has 14 residues. From germline, CDR1 is SGHRS and CDR2 YFSETQ. In DNA, the CDR3 is TGCGCCAGCAGCATCGGAAGTACTGCCTACGAGCAGTACTTC. It yields the protein CASSIGSTAYEQYF.

This chain uses TRBV9 with TRBJ1-1; the D is unclear. V was cut by 0 bases and J by 0 bases, with 3 bases left in between. Germline-derived CDR1 and CDR2 are SGDLS and YYNGEE. The CDR3 runs to 13 residues. CDR3 sequence: CASSVAMNTEAFF. CDR3 nucleotide sequence: TGTGCCAGCAGCGTAGCTATGAACACTGAAGCTTTCTTT.

This clone has just one count. The chain uses TRBV6-1 and TRBJ1-1, with TRBD1 as a possible D gene (6 bases). Germline values: CDR1 MNHNS, CDR2 SASEGT. The CDR3 has 13 amino acids. The V and J ends lost 5 bases and 11 bases respectively, with 18 bases between them. In DNA, the CDR3 is TGTGCCAGCAGTCCACGGAACAGGGTGGTGGCTTTCTTT. Translated, it gives CASSPRNRVVAFF.

This chain links TRBV7-2 with TRBJ2-1, with TRBD2 matching over 11 bases. The germline V gene has CDR1 SGHTA and CDR2 FQGNSA. The V segment lost 3 bases and the J segment 2 bases; nucleotides outside the gene matches: 0. The length of the CDR3 is 15 residues. The CDR3 coding sequence is TGTGCCAGCAGCTTTAGCGGGGGGGCCTACAATGAGCAGTTCTTC. Amino acid sequence: CASSFSGGAYNEQFF.

About this clone itself: An end of the junction differs from the germline gene, which may be a read error. CDR3 in amino acids: CVSKEFLGGYTF. As DNA, the CDR3 is TGTGTCAGCAAGGAGTTCTTGGGGGGCTACACCTTC. This chain connects TRBV2 to TRBJ1-2; no definite D call. The CDR3 has 12 amino acids. From germline, CDR1 is SNHLY and CDR2 FYNNEI.

The rearrangement links TRBV23-1 to TRBJ1-1, with D possibly matching TRBD1 (6 bases). TRBV23-1 is an open reading frame, and its role is uncertain. The CDR3 is made up of 14 amino acids. V dropped 8 bases and J dropped 0 bases, with 13 bases sitting between them. CDR3 sequence reads: CASPSGHVNTEAFF. The CDR3 DNA is TGCGCCAGCCCCTCGGGACACGTGAACACTGAAGCTTTCTTT.

CDR3: CASSFGRGNYGYTF. The DNA for the CDR3 is TGTGCCAGCAGTTTCGGTCGGGGAAACTATGGCTACACCTTC. The chain combines TRBV27 with TRBJ1-2; D is unresolved. V lost 3 bases, J lost 2 bases, and 10 bases lay in between. The germline CDR1 and CDR2 sequences are MNHEY and SMNVEV (reference sequence). The CDR3 totals 14 residues.

The chain couples TRBV28 to TRBJ1-1; D not certain. Germline V gene sequence: CDR1 MDHEN, CDR2 SYDVKM. The length of the CDR3 is 16 residues. With 3 bases removed from V and 7 bases from J, the gap between germline ends came to 21 bases. Written as DNA, the CDR3 is TGTGCCAGCAGTTTCTTAGCGGCCGAGCAGAAATTTGAAGCTTTCTTT. As protein: CASSFLAAEQKFEAFF.

The chain carries TRBV7-2 and TRBJ1-2, with a tentative D call TRBD1 (6 bases). CDR3 length: 13 residues. Germline CDR1 reads SGHTA; CDR2 reads FQGNSA. V lost 5 bases and J lost 2, with 9 bases in between. CDR3 in amino acids: CASSRTENYGYTF. The CDR3 coding sequence is TGTGCCAGCAGCCGGACAGAGAACTATGGCTACACCTTC.